Listed here is a single T cell receptor (beta chain). Its antigen is unknown. Base qualities are not recorded, but no much larger clone differs from it by a single base. In the paper's terms, the treatment or condition label means: preoperative locoregional IRX-2 cytokine immunotherapy. The samples were obtained from a phase Ib study that tested preoperative, locoregional IRX-2 cytokine immunotherapy meant to prime immune responses. Donors were patients with early-stage breast cancer who received IRX-2 before surgery. Trimming takes 6 bases from V and 1 base from J, and the germline ends sit 13 bases apart. CDR1 and CDR2 were assigned from the germline V gene as MNHGY and SAAAGT. Inclusive of the bounding cysteine and phenylalanine, the CDR3 is 15 residues long. Only the CDR3 portion is preserved as DNA: 45 bases, with reading frame beginning at the first base. The data were taken from a study of preoperative IRX-2 immunotherapy in early breast cancer (dated by TCRdb to 2018 to 2020).

Receptors were amplified or captured by the immunoSEQ multiplex PCR assay. TCRdb's version of the immuneACCESS table is confined to in-frame rearrangements and falls short of the full clone set. An unresolved V gene accounts for under half of the shortfall where checked; the remainder is of unknown origin. The sample yields 30,000 to 45,000 clones; 82% were counted once. Approximately 1.5% of the sample lies in the top ten. Recombination connected TRBV6-8 to TRBJ2-1, with TRBD1 perhaps the D gene, on 6 matching bases. The sequencing here drew on lymph node tissue, taken after IRX-2 immunotherapy. The receptor comes from a human donor with breast cancer. Here the CDR3 is given as CASRSGTSSYNEQFF. The sequenced DNA is TGTGCCAGCAGGTCCGGGACAAGTTCCTACAATGAGCAGTTCTTC.